This passage covers 2 T cell receptor beta chains from one sample sequenced in a study of T cells after yellow fever vaccination. TCRdb fed the 5' RACE reads into MiXCR, producing one record per CDR3 protein. The sample has a few hundred thousand distinct CDR3 sequences, around 3.6% seen once; the top ten hold 23%. This specimen was PBMCs, taken on the day of the yellow fever booster vaccination. These receptors all stem from a man in his late teens or twenties who received the YFV17D yellow fever vaccine.

A few counts support this clonotype. This sequence joins TRBV28 and TRBJ1-1; no reliable D call. The CDR3 has 14 amino acids. V was clipped by 4 bases and J by 4 bases, with 13 bases between them. Germline assignment: CDR1 MDHEN and CDR2 SYDVKM. The CDR3 loop is CASSSQGRSTEAFF. The DNA of the CDR3 is TGTGCCAGCAGTTCCCAAGGACGGAGCACTGAAGCTTTCTTT.

In this sample, this clonotype turned up many times. CDR3 residues: CASSELEGRYTDTQYF. CDR3 DNA sequence: TGCGCCAGCAGTGAGTTGGAGGGGCGATACACAGATACGCAGTATTTT. The chain carries TRBV10-2 and TRBJ2-3, with a possible D match to TRBD2 (6 bases). This CDR3 region has 16 residues. Trimming pared 1 base from V and 2 bases from J, leaving 13 bases between. Per germline, CDR1 WSHSY and CDR2 SAAADI.